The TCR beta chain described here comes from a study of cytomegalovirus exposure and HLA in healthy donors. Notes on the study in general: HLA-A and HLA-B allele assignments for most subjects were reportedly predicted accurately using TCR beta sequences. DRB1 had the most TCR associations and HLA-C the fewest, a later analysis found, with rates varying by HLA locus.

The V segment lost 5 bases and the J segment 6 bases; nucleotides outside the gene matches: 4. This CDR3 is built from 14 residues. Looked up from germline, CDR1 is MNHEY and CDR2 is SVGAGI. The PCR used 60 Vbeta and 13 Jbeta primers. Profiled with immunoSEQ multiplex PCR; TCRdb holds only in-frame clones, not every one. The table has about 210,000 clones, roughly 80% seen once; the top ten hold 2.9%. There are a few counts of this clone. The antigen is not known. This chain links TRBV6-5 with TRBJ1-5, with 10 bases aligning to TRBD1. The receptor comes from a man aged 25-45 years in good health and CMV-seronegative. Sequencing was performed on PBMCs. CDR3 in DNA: TGTGCCAGCAGTAGACAGGGGGCGGGTCAGCCCCAGCATTTT. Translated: CASSRQGAGQPQHF.